A single sample gave rise to the 26 T cell receptor beta chains below, sequenced in a study of beta chain features in type 1 diabetes. Isolated RNA was reverse transcribed in full, so expressed TCRB transcripts were sequenced. Libraries were prepared by immunoSEQ multiplex PCR; TCRdb keeps only in-frame clonotypes and omits some of them. Of 130,000 to 150,000 clones in the sample, approximately 52% were seen once. Sequencing input: Tregs from blood. Source of these receptors: a man aged 18 to 30 in good health.

As for this clone: Other DNA sequences in this sample translate to the same CDR3. The chain recombines TRBV18 with TRBJ2-7; D is uncertain. This CDR3 region has 13 residues. Germline V gene sequence: CDR1 KGHSH, CDR2 LQKENI. Trimming left V 3 bases short and J 0 bases short, with 6 bases between. The CDR3 loop is CASSPPSSYEQYF. In DNA form, the CDR3 reads TGTGCCAGCTCACCGCCCAGCTCCTACGAGCAGTACTTC.

The V call is TRBV4-3, the J call TRBJ2-1, with D unresolved. The CDR3 length is 16 residues. CDR1 and CDR2 (germline): LGHNA, YSLEER. Trimming took off 0 bases at V and 0 bases at J, with 9 bases between the two ends. CDR3 bases: TGCGCCAGCAGCCAAGATTTATCCAGCTCCTACAATGAGCAGTTCTTC. As protein: CASSQDLSSSYNEQFF.

V is TRBV5-1 and J is TRBJ2-6; a weak D match, TRBD1 (6 bases). With 2 bases removed from V and 4 bases from J, the gap between germline ends came to 13 bases. The CDR3 contains 16 residues. Germline CDR1 reads SGHRS; CDR2 reads YFSETQ. Here the CDR3 reads CASSLEGGRGANVLTF. For the CDR3, the DNA is TGCGCCAGCAGCTTAGAAGGGGGACGAGGGGCCAACGTCCTGACTTTC. Based on the CDR3 plus reference TRBV5-1 and TRBJ2-6, the full variable domain is KAGVTQTPRYLIKTRGQQVTLSCSPISGHRSVSWYQQTPGQGLQFLFEYFSETQRNKGNFPGRFSGRQFSNSRSEMNVSTLELGDSALYLCASSLEGGRGANVLTFGAGSRLTVL.

This clone was observed a few times. The chain combines TRBV21-1 with TRBJ2-1; the D call in the table, TRBD1, was not verified against the DNA. TRBV21-1 is given as a pseudogene. There are 10 residues in the CDR3. In DNA, the CDR3 is TGTGCCAGCTCCAACAATGAGCAGTTCTTC. Its translation is CASSNNEQFF.

In this sample, this clone turned up once. The chain is built from TRBV6-5 and TRBJ2-2; D perhaps matches TRBD1 (7 bases). Looked up from germline, CDR1 is MNHEY and CDR2 is SVGAGI. The CDR3 covers 15 residues. V shed 6 bases and J shed 7 bases, with 18 bases lying between them. The DNA for the CDR3 is TGTGCCAGCAGCGCACCAGGACAGGAGGGCGGGGAGCTGTTTTTT. It is translated as CASSAPGQEGGELFF.

The chain is built from TRBV7-3 and TRBJ2-6, with D perhaps TRBD1 (5 bases). The CDR3 covers 15 residues. The V and J ends lost 4 bases and 3 bases respectively, with 10 bases between them. Germline CDR1 is SGHTA and CDR2 is FQGTGA. CDR3 sequence reads: CASSYGARGANVLTF. The CDR3 DNA reads TGTGCCAGCAGCTATGGGGCTCGTGGGGCCAACGTCCTGACTTTC.

The chain is built from TRBV6-5 and TRBJ2-1, with D perhaps matching TRBD2 (7 bases). V dropped 0 bases and J dropped 4 bases, with 10 bases sitting between them. The CDR3 contains 15 residues. Per germline, CDR1 MNHEY and CDR2 SVGAGI. The DNA of the CDR3 is TGTGCCAGCAGTTACTCGCGGGGGCATTACAATGAGCAGTTCTTC. This encodes CASSYSRGHYNEQFF.

This clone occurred a few times. CDR3 in DNA: TGCAGCGCCGTGTGGGCTAGCGGGACCTACAATGAGCAGTTCTTC. This encodes CSAVWASGTYNEQFF. The chain uses TRBV29-1 and TRBJ2-1; 9 positions agree with TRBD2. This CDR3 has 15 residues. With 7 bases clipped from V and 2 bases from J, the junction kept 9 bases outside the gene matches. Germline loops: CDR1 SQVTM, CDR2 ANQGSEA.

The chain combines TRBV5-1 with TRBJ1-5, with 8 bases fitting TRBD1. Trimming at V came to 1 base and at J to 6 bases, leaving 3 bases not matched to a gene. From germline, CDR1 is SGHRS and CDR2 YFSETQ. The CDR3 sequence is 14 residues long. For the CDR3, the DNA is TGCGCCAGCAGCTTGATCCAGGGGGCTCAGCCCCAGCATTTT. Amino acid sequence: CASSLIQGAQPQHF.

This clone was counted only a few times. This chain links TRBV6-1 with TRBJ1-5; maybe TRBD1 (5 bases). The V end lost 7 bases, the J end lost 5 bases, and 12 bases lay between the germline ends. Germline-derived CDR1 and CDR2 are MNHNS and SASEGT. The CDR3 is made up of 13 amino acids. The CDR3 DNA is TGTGCCAGCACCGACAGTAAGGATCAGCCCCAGCATTTT. This sequence encodes CASTDSKDQPQHF.

The chain joins TRBV7-2 to TRBJ2-2; D gene ambiguous. The germline V gene encodes CDR1 SGHTA and CDR2 FQGNSA. Trimming took 5 bases from V and 8 from J, leaving 12 bases between them. CDR3 length: 13 residues. Here the CDR3 DNA reads TGTGCCAGCAGCCAAGATCAGATAGGGGAGCTGTTTTTT. The encoded protein is CASSQDQIGELFF. Using reference TRBV7-2 and TRBJ2-2 for the parts outside the CDR3, the full variable domain is GAGVSQSPSNKVTEKGKDVELRCDPISGHTALYWYRQSLGQGLEFLIYFQGNSAPDKSGLPSDRFSAERTGGSVSTLTIQRTQQEDSAVYLCASSQDQIGELFFGEGSRLTVL.

This clone was seen a few times. The rearrangement uses TRBV20-1 and TRBJ2-7; D is uncertain. Germline lookup yields CDR1 DFQATT and CDR2 SNEGSKA (reference sequence). Trimming pared 0 bases from V and 3 bases from J, leaving 3 bases between. This CDR3 contains 11 residues. The CDR3 nucleotides read TGCAGTGCTAGAGACAACTACGAGCAGTACTTC. The encoded protein is CSARDNYEQYF.

The chain recombines TRBV19 with TRBJ1-1; 8 nucleotides agree with TRBD1. CDR1 and CDR2 (germline): LNHDA, SQIVND (reference sequence). V lost 1 base and J lost 4; bases outside the gene matches: 11. This CDR3 comprises 17 residues. CDR3 in DNA: TGTGCCAGTAGTATAGGATCAGGGGGCGACTCAAGCACTGAAGCTTTCTTT. It translates to CASSIGSGGDSSTEAFF.

V gene TRBV4-2 combines with J gene TRBJ2-3, with 8 nucleotides matching TRBD2. The CDR3 has 16 residues. The V gene end was trimmed by 0 bases and the J gene end by 0 bases; junction bases not matched to a gene: 2. Germline V gives CDR1 LGHNA, CDR2 YNFKEQ. CDR3 DNA sequence: TGTGCCAGCAGCCAAGATACGGGGGGGAGCACAGATACGCAGTATTTT. It translates to CASSQDTGGSTDTQYF.

The rearrangement uses TRBV30 and TRBJ2-1, with D possibly being TRBD1 (5 bases). Germline CDR1 and CDR2: GTSNPN and SVGIG (reference sequence). Trimming stripped 3 bases from V and 5 bases from J, with 17 bases between. CDR3 size: 15 residues. The CDR3 protein is CAWSPTSGFNNEQFF. The CDR3 DNA reads as TGTGCCTGGAGCCCTACCTCAGGGTTCAACAATGAGCAGTTCTTC.

The chain carries TRBV25-1 and TRBJ2-5; TRBD1 matches 8 bases. Germline trimming cut 5 bases from V and 2 bases from J; bases unmatched to any gene: 4. From germline, CDR1 is MGHDK and CDR2 SYGVNS. This CDR3 contains 14 residues. CDR3 nucleotides: TGTGCCAGCAGTATACAGGGGGAACAAGAGACCCAGTACTTC. Encoded protein: CASSIQGEQETQYF.

The chain couples TRBV29-1 to TRBJ1-2; no definite D call. Germline CDR1 reads SQVTM; CDR2 reads ANQGSEA. V was shortened by 4 bases and J by 6 bases, with 12 bases between the two germline ends. The CDR3 sequence is 12 residues long. The DNA of the CDR3 is TGCAGCGTTGCGTCGGCGGGTCATGGCTACACCTTC. It is translated as CSVASAGHGYTF.

This rearrangement joins TRBV7-2 to TRBJ1-1; 8 bases map to TRBD1. Germline CDR1 SGHTA, CDR2 FQGNSA. Trimming removed 5 bases from V and 4 bases from J; junction bases left unmatched: 9. CDR3 length equals 15 residues. The CDR3, as DNA: TGTGCCAGCAGCGTAAGACAGGGGCGGGGCACTGAAGCTTTCTTT. The encoded protein is CASSVRQGRGTEAFF. Complete variable domain (other parts from reference TRBV7-2 and TRBJ1-1): GAGVSQSPSNKVTEKGKDVELRCDPISGHTALYWYRQSLGQGLEFLIYFQGNSAPDKSGLPSDRFSAERTGGSVSTLTIQRTQQEDSAVYLCASSVRQGRGTEAFFGQGTRLTVV.

A remark on this clone: Sequence at one end of the junction differs from germline and may be a read error. The sample has other DNA sequences that encode this CDR3 too. The V and J genes are TRBV7-7 and TRBJ2-2; TRBD1 might be the D (7 bases). The germline V gene encodes CDR1 SSHAT and CDR2 FNYEAQ (reference sequence). This CDR3 spans 16 amino acids. CDR3 bases: TGCGCCAGCAGCTTATACAGGGGACTTAACACCGGGGAGCTGTTTTTT. Translated: CASSLYRGLNTGELFF.

There are a few counts of this clone. The V and J genes are TRBV2 and TRBJ1-1; a possible D gene is TRBD1 (6 bases). The germline CDR1 and CDR2 sequences are SNHLY and FYNNEI. This CDR3 has 14 amino acids. V was shortened by 7 bases and J by 4 bases, with 16 bases between the two germline ends. CDR3: CASTTRRGRTEAFF. CDR3 sequence (DNA): TGTGCCAGCACCACCCGGCGGGGGCGCACTGAAGCTTTCTTT.

The table lists this clone with a few counts. This chain joins TRBV5-1 and TRBJ2-7, with 11 bases identical to TRBD1. Germline-derived CDR1 and CDR2 are SGHRS and YFSETQ. V lost 4 bases and J lost 4; bases outside the gene matches: 7. The CDR3 is 15 residues long. The DNA for the CDR3 is TGCGCCAGCAGCCCGGGACAGGGGGTCCGTTACGAGCAGTACTTC. Its protein is CASSPGQGVRYEQYF.

The chain has TRBV7-6 and TRBJ2-5, with a tentative D call TRBD2 (5 bases). The germline V gene has CDR1 SGHVS and CDR2 FNYEAQ. This CDR3 has 14 amino acids. V lost 3 bases and J 4 bases, leaving 12 bases between the germline ends. Here the CDR3 reads CASSLFLGGETQYF. CDR3 sequence (DNA): TGTGCCAGCAGCTTGTTTCTAGGAGGAGAGACCCAGTACTTC. Drawing the rest from reference TRBV7-6 and TRBJ2-5, the complete variable domain is GAGVSQSPRYKVTKRGQDVALRCDPISGHVSLYWYRQALGQGPEFLTYFNYEAQQDKSGLPNDRFSAERPEGSISTLTIQRTEQRDSAMYRCASSLFLGGETQYFGPGTRLLVL.

This sequence joins TRBV18 and TRBJ2-7; D gene uncertain. The CDR3 extends over 14 amino acids. Trimming shortened V by 4 bases and J by 0 bases, and 10 bases separated the two germline ends. Germline CDR1 is KGHSH and CDR2 is LQKENI. The DNA of the CDR3 is TGTGCCAGCTCACTGACGACTGACTCCTACGAGCAGTACTTC. This codes for CASSLTTDSYEQYF.

This clone was counted between two and nine times. The chain joins TRBV4-3 to TRBJ2-7; a weak D match, TRBD2 (6 bases). The germline V gene encodes CDR1 LGHNA and CDR2 YSLEER. Trimming shortened V by 0 bases and J by 7 bases, and 13 bases separated the two germline ends. CDR3 length: 14 residues. The CDR3 here is CASSQDLGGREQYF. The CDR3 DNA reads as TGCGCCAGCAGCCAAGATCTCGGGGGACGGGAGCAGTACTTC.

The chain carries TRBV13 and TRBJ1-2; a weak D match, TRBD1 (6 bases). CDR1 and CDR2 (germline): PRHDT, FYEKMQ (reference sequence). V gave up 1 base and J gave up 1 base, with 10 bases separating them. The CDR3 sequence is 15 residues long. The CDR3 DNA reads TGTGCCAGCAGCTTAGTGCAGGGGAATAACTATGGCTACACCTTC. Its translation is CASSLVQGNNYGYTF.

Details on this clone: Different DNA sequences within this sample yield the same CDR3. The gene calls are TRBV6-6 and TRBJ1-2; D is possibly TRBD1 (5 bases). CDR1 MNHNY and CDR2 SVGAGI come from the germline V gene (reference sequence). CDR3 size: 14 residues. V gave up 2 bases and J gave up 4 bases, with 11 bases separating them. The CDR3 nucleotides are TGTGCCAGCAGTTACACAGGACAAGCCTATGGCTACACCTTC. This sequence encodes CASSYTGQAYGYTF.